These 6 T cell receptor beta chains were all obtained from the same sample, sequenced in a study of shared clonotypes between healthy human individuals. Assay used: immunoSEQ multiplex PCR; TCRdb lists only in-frame clones, some missing. Of 520,000 or so clones listed, approximately 79% are singletons. The sequenced sample was PBMCs. These receptors all stem from a woman aged 40 to 50 in good health. Some clones in this sample may be carry-over from other donors' samples.

The genes are TRBV2 and TRBJ2-3; D may be TRBD1 (5 bases). This CDR3 has 14 residues. Trimming left V 5 bases short and J 2 bases short, with 11 bases between. Germline V gene lookup returns CDR1 SNHLY and CDR2 FYNNEI. The CDR3 DNA reads TGTGCCAGCAGTACCAGGGCATACACAGATACGCAGTATTTT. Translating it yields CASSTRAYTDTQYF. Looking up the rest from reference TRBV2 and TRBJ2-3 gives the full variable domain: EPEVTQTPSHQVTQMGQEVILRCVPISNHLYFYWYRQILGQKVEFLVSFYNNEISEKSEIFDDQFSVERPDGSNFTLKIRSTKLEDSAMYFCASSTRAYTDTQYFGPGTRLTVL.

Comments on this clone: In the same sample, other DNA sequences code for this CDR3. The chain is built from TRBV27 and TRBJ2-1; maybe TRBD1 (5 bases). The CDR3 consists of 13 residues. CDR1 is MNHEY, CDR2 SMNVEV, per germline (reference sequence). Trimming took 3 bases from V and 4 from J, leaving 7 bases between them. The CDR3 loop is CASSLGQYNEQFF. The CDR3 DNA sequence: TGTGCCAGCAGTTTGGGGCAGTACAATGAGCAGTTCTTC.

The V call is TRBV9, the J call TRBJ2-7; tentative D call: TRBD1 (5 bases). This CDR3 comprises 14 residues. V lost 4 bases to trimming and J lost 2 bases, with 13 bases between them. The germline CDR1 and CDR2 sequences are SGDLS and YYNGEE. For the CDR3, the DNA is TGTGCCAGCAGCTCGCAAGGGGTTCCCTACGAGCAGTACTTC. This encodes CASSSQGVPYEQYF.

This clone was seen only a few times. The chain carries TRBV19 and TRBJ2-7, with D perhaps assigned TRBD1 or TRBD2 (5 bases each). Looked up from germline, CDR1 is LNHDA and CDR2 is SQIVND (reference sequence). This CDR3 has 15 residues. Trimming stripped 2 bases from V and 3 bases from J, with 14 bases between. The CDR3: CASSIQSGTVYEQYF. CDR3 nucleotide sequence: TGTGCCAGTAGTATACAGTCAGGGACGGTCTACGAGCAGTACTTC.

This chain uses TRBV6-6 with TRBJ1-2, with D unresolved. The V end was cut by 2 bases, the J end by 4 bases, with 5 bases between. The CDR3 sequence is 12 residues long. The V gene's germline CDR1 is MNHNY and CDR2 SVGAGI (reference sequence). The CDR3 region has the DNA TGTGCCAGCAGTTACCCGCTCTATGGCTACACCTTC. Translated: CASSYPLYGYTF.

This clone was seen a few times. This chain links TRBV2 with TRBJ2-2, with D hard to call. Germline lookup yields CDR1 SNHLY and CDR2 FYNNEI. V was clipped by 7 bases and J by 1 base, with 13 bases between them. The CDR3 has 15 residues. The CDR3 region is CASNQIAMNTGELFF. DNA for the CDR3: TGTGCCAGCAACCAGATTGCGATGAACACCGGGGAGCTGTTTTTT.